This T cell receptor (beta chain) was captured by sequencing in a study of PD-1 blockade in classical Hodgkin lymphoma. Sequencing was performed with immunoSEQ multiplex PCR; in TCRdb, only in-frame clones are kept and a portion is missing. The table shows 8,000 to 8,500 clones, with 82% occurring only once. Time point indicated: cycle 4 day 1 (C4D1), after less than 7 weeks of nivolumab. In every patient, relapse followed autologous stem cell transplantation, while exposure to brentuximab vedotin differed. Magnetic negative selection of thawed PBMCs yielded the CD8+ T cells. The germline V gene has CDR1 SGHRS and CDR2 YFSETQ. CDR3 size: 16 residues. The V and J ends lost 0 bases and 10 bases, in that order; junction bases with no gene match: 11.

The specimen was CD8+ T cells from blood, collected before the fourth cycle of nivolumab. The rearrangement uses TRBV5-1 and TRBJ2-1, with 9 bases fitting TRBD1. The clonotype was recovered from a human donor with classical Hodgkin lymphoma. DNA of the CDR3: TGCGCCAGCAGCTTGGTGGGGACAGGGCCTTTAGAAGAGCAGTTCTTC. As protein: CASSLVGTGPLEEQFF.